This T cell receptor beta chain emerged from a study of blood T cell repertoires in COVID-19. Study as a whole: Nucleic acid was either cDNA or gDNA, and it came from T cells, B-cell-depleted T cells, or PBMCs.

The study recruited people aged roughly 18 to 100 years across about two dozen US areas. Each recovered donor of Cohort 3 presented with two negative PCRs, clearance, or symptom resolution. Germline CDR1 LNHDA, CDR2 SQIVND (reference sequence). Trimming took off 6 bases at V and 3 bases at J, with 11 bases between the two ends. The CDR3 spans 14 residues. In the authors' methods: Reference gene primer amplification in the assay estimated nucleated cell counts. The data were produced by immunoSEQ multiplex PCR, yet TCRdb's version contains in-frame clones alone and is incomplete. Clonal size and the V and J genes are those of that table, whereas D and trimming came from the DNA. The sample lists a few hundred thousand clones, approximately 85% occurring once.

The specimen was PBMCs or T cells enriched from blood (not recorded which). V and J are TRBV19 and TRBJ2-2; D might be TRBD1 (6 bases). This clonotype was obtained from a woman in her 30s who had recovered from COVID-19. The CDR3 region is CASRKDSDTGELFF. CDR3 DNA sequence: TGTGCCAGTAGGAAGGACAGCGACACCGGGGAGCTGTTTTTT.